This passage covers 9 T cell receptor beta chains from one sample sequenced in a study of identical twins. TCRdb independently ran MiXCR on the 5' RACE reads; one entry per CDR3 protein. Of fewer than 900,000 distinct CDR3 sequences listed, 15% to 20% are singletons. The same sample was also studied in work on T cells expressing NK-cell markers.

Sequenced: PBMCs. Receptors originate from a woman between 18 and 30 years old in good health.

This chain uses TRBV12-3 or TRBV12-4 with TRBJ2-1; 8 bases line up with TRBD2. V gave up 5 bases and J gave up 8 bases; unmatched junction bases: 5. The CDR3 totals 13 residues. CDR3 sequence: CASSKGLDYEQFF. The CDR3 DNA reads as TGTGCCAGCAGTAAGGGACTAGACTATGAGCAGTTCTTC.

This clonotype was seen a few times. V is TRBV20-1 and J is TRBJ2-1, with a tentative D call TRBD2 (6 bases). This CDR3 spans 13 amino acids. The V gene's germline CDR1 is DFQATT and CDR2 SNEGSKA (reference sequence). CDR3: CSGEDWIYNEQFF. The CDR3 bases are TGCAGCGGGGAGGACTGGATTTACAATGAGCAGTTCTTC.

The chain has TRBV10-2 and TRBJ1-6; D may be TRBD1 (5 bases). With 7 bases removed from V and 10 bases from J, the gap between germline ends came to 14 bases. This CDR3 spans 13 amino acids. Germline loops: CDR1 WSHSY, CDR2 SAAADI. The chain's CDR3 is CASTGGGRSPLHF. DNA of the CDR3: TGCGCCAGCACTGGGGGAGGGCGGTCACCCCTCCACTTT.

In its sample, this clonotype was seen a few times. This rearrangement joins TRBV20-1 to TRBJ2-1, with TRBD2 matching over 9 bases. This CDR3 has 17 residues. With V trimmed by 7 bases and J by 0 bases, 13 bases remained unmatched. CDR1 and CDR2 (germline): DFQATT, SNEGSKA (reference sequence). The CDR3 DNA is TGCAGTGTAAAGAGGGCTAGCGGGATTGACTCCTACAATGAGCAGTTCTTC. Its protein product is CSVKRASGIDSYNEQFF.

This clonotype was detected only a few times. J is TRBJ2-5 and V is TRBV6-1; 8 bases line up with TRBD1. The ends lost 6 bases at V and 4 bases at J; junction bases unmatched: 13. From germline, CDR1 is MNHNS and CDR2 SASEGT. There are 16 residues in the CDR3. The CDR3 bases are TGTGCCAGCAGCCCCCTTGGACAGGGAGGAAGAGAGACCCAGTACTTC. Translation gives CASSPLGQGGRETQYF.

The V call is TRBV7-9, the J call TRBJ2-6; TRBD2 matches at 7 bases. The CDR3 has 17 residues. Per the germline V gene, CDR1 is SEHNR and CDR2 is FQNEAQ (reference sequence). Unmatched junction bases numbered 8, after V lost 2 bases and J lost 4 bases. In DNA form, the CDR3 reads TGTGCCAGCAGCTTATTGTCCGCGGGGGAGGGGGCCAACGTCCTGACTTTC. Its protein product is CASSLLSAGEGANVLTF.

V is TRBV2 and J is TRBJ2-2, with unresolved D. The germline gives CDR1 SNHLY, CDR2 FYNNEI. This CDR3 is built from 12 residues. V lost 7 bases to trimming and J lost 6 bases, with 9 bases between them. CDR3 sequence reads: CASIPLSGELFF. DNA of the CDR3: TGTGCCAGCATCCCCTTATCCGGGGAGCTGTTTTTT.

The chain recombines TRBV4-3 with TRBJ2-3, with D perhaps TRBD1 or TRBD2 (5 bases each). The CDR3 contains 15 residues. The V end was cut by 1 base, the J end by 1 base, with 9 bases between. Germline CDR1 LGHNA, CDR2 YSLEER. In DNA form, the CDR3 reads TGCGCCAGCAGCCAAGGACAGAGGGGCACAGATACGCAGTATTTT. Translated: CASSQGQRGTDTQYF.

This clonotype has just a few counts. V gene TRBV12-3 or TRBV12-4 combines with J gene TRBJ1-1; no clear D. The CDR3 sequence is 17 residues long. V lost 3 bases and J lost 0, with 17 bases in between. CDR3 region: CASSLGRRTVMNTEAFF. DNA of the CDR3: TGTGCCAGCAGTTTGGGGAGAAGGACGGTAATGAACACTGAAGCTTTCTTT.